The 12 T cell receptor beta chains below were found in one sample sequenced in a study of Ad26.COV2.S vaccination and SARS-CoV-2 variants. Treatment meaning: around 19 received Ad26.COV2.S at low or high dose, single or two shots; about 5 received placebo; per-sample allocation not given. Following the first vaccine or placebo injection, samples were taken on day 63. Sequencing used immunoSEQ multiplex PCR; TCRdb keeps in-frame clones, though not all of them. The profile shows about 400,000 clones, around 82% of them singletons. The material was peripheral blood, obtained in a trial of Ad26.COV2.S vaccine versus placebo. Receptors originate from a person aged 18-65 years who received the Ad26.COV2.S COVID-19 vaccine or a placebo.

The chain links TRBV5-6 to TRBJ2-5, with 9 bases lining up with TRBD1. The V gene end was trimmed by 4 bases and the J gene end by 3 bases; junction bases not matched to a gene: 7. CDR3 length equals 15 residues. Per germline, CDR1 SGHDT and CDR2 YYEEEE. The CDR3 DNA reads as TGTGCCAGCAGCGAGACAGGGGGTGGGAAAGAGACCCAGTACTTC. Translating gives CASSETGGGKETQYF.

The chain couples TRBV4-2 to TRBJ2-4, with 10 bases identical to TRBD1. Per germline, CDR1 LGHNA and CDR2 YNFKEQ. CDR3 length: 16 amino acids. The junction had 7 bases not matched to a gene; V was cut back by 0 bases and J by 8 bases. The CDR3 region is CASSQERRGTGDIQYF. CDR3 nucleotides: TGTGCCAGCAGCCAAGAGCGTAGGGGGACAGGGGACATTCAGTACTTC.

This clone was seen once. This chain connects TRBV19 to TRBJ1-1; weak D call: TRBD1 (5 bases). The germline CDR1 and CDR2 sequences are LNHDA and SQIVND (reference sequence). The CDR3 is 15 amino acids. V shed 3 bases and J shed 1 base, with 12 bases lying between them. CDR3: CASSMVPRGNTEAFF. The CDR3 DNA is TGTGCCAGTAGTATGGTACCAAGGGGGAACACTGAAGCTTTCTTT.

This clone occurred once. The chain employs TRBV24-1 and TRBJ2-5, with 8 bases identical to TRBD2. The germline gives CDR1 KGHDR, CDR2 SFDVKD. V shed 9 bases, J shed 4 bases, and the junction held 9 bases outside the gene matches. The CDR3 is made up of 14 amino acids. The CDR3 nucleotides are TGTGCCACCTCGTCCAGCGGGAGCCGAGAGACCCAGTACTTC. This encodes CATSSSGSRETQYF.

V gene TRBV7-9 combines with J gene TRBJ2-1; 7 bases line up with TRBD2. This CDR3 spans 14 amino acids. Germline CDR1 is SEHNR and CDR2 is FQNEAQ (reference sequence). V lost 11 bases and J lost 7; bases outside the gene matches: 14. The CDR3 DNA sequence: TGTGCCGACGAAGGCGGGAGAGGAGGGAATGAGCAGTTCTTC. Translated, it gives CADEGGRGGNEQFF.

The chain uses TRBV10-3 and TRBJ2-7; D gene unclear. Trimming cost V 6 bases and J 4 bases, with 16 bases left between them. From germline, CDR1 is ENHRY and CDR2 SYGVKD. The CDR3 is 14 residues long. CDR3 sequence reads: CAIRETPHLYEQYF. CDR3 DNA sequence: TGTGCCATCAGGGAGACTCCTCATCTATACGAGCAGTACTTC.

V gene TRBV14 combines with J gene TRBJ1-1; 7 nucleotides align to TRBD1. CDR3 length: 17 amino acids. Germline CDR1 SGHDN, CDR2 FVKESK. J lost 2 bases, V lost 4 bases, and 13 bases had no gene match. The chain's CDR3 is CASSPSFRGQGNTEAFF. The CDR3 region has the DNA TGTGCCAGCAGCCCTTCCTTTAGGGGGCAAGGAAACACTGAAGCTTTCTTT.

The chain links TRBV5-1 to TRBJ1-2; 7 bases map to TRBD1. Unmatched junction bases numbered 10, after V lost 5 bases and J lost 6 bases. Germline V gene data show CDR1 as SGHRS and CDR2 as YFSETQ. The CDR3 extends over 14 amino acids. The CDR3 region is CASSFDRVGDGYTF. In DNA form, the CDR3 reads TGCGCCAGCAGTTTCGACAGGGTCGGGGATGGCTACACCTTC.

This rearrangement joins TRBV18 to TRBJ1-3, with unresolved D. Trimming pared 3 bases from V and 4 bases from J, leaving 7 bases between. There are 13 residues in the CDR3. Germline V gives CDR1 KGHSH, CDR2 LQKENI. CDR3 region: CASSPTTGNTIYF. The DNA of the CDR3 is TGTGCCAGCTCACCGACGACAGGAAACACCATATATTTT.

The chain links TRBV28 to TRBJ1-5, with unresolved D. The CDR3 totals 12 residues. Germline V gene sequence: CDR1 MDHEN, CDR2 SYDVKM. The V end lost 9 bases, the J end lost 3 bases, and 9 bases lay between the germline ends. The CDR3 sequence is CASSGYNQPQHF. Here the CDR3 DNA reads TGTGCCAGTTCAGGTTACAATCAGCCCCAGCATTTT.

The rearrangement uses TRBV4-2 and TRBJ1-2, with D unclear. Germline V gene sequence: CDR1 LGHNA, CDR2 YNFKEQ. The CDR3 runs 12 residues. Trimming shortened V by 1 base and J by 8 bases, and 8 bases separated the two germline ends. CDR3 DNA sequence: TGTGCCAGCAGCCAAGCGAGGGTCGGCTACACCTTC. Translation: CASSQARVGYTF.

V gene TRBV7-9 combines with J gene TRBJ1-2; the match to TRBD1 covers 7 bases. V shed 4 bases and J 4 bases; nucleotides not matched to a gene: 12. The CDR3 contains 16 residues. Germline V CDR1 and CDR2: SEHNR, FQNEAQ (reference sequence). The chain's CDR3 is CASSSSQGMGIYGYTF. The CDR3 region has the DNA TGTGCCAGCAGCTCCTCACAGGGGATGGGCATCTATGGCTACACCTTC.